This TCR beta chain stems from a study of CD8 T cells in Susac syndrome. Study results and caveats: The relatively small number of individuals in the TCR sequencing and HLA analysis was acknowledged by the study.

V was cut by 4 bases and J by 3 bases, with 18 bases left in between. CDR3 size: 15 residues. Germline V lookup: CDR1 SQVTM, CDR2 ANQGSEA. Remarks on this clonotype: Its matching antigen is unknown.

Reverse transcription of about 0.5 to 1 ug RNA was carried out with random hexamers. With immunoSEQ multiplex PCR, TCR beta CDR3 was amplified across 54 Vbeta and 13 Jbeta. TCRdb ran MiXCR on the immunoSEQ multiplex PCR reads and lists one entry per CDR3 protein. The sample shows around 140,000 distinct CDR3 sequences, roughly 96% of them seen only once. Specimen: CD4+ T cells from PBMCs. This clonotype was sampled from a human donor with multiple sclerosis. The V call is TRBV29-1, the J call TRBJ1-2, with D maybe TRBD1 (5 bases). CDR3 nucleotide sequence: TGCAGCGTTGTAGCAAAACAGGACTACCACTATGGCTACACCTTC. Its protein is CSVVAKQDYHYGYTF.